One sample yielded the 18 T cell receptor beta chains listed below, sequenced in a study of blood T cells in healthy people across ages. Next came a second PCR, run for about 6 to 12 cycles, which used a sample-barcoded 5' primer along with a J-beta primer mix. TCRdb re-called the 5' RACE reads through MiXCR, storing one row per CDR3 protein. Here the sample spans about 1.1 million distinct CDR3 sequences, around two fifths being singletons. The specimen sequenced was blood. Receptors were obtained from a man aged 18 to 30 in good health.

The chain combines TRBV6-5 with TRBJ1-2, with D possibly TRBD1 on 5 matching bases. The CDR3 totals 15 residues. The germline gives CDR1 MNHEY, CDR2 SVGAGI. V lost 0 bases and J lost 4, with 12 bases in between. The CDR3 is CASSYSGAGGYGYTF. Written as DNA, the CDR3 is TGTGCCAGCAGTTACTCGGGAGCCGGGGGCTATGGCTACACCTTC.

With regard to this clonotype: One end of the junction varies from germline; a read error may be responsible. The CDR3 DNA reads TGTGCCAGTGGTATCCATCCACCCCCGGACGAGCAGTACTTC. This translates into CASGIHPPPDEQYF. The rearrangement links TRBV19 to TRBJ2-4; D gene ambiguous. The end of the DNA is better explained by TRBJ2-7, so the J call may be wrong. There are 14 residues in the CDR3. The germline CDR1 and CDR2 sequences are LNHDA and SQIVND (reference sequence).

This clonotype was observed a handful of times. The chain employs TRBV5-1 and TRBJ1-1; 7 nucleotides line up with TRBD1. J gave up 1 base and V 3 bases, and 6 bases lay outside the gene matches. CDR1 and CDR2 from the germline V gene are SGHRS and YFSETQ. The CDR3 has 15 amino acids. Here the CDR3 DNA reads TGCGCCAGCAGCTCCATGACAGGGAAGAACACTGAAGCTTTCTTT. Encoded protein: CASSSMTGKNTEAFF.

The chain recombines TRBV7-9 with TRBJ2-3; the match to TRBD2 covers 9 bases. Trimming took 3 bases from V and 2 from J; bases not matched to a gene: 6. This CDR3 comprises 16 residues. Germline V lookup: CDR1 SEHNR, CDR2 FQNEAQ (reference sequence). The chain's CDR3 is CASSLSSGGITDTQYF. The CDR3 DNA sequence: TGTGCCAGCAGCTTGTCCAGCGGGGGGATCACAGATACGCAGTATTTT.

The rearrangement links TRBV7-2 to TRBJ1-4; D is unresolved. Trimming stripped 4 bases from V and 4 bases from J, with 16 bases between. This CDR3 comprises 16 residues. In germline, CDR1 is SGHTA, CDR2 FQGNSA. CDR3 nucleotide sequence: TGTGCCAGCAGCTCCGTGTGGGGAGACCATAATGAAAAACTGTTTTTT. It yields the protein CASSSVWGDHNEKLFF.

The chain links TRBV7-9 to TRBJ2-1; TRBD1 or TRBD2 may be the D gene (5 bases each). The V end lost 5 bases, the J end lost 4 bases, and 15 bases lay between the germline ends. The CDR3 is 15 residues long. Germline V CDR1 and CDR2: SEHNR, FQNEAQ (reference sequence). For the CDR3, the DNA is TGTGCCAGCAGCACCCGGGACCCCCCATACAATGAGCAGTTCTTC. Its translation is CASSTRDPPYNEQFF.

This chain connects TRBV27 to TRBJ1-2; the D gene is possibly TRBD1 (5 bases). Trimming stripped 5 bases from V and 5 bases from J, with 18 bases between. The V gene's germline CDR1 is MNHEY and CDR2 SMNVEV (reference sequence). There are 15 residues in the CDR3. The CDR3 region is CASSLAEGFYYGYTF. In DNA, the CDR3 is TGTGCCAGCAGTCTCGCCGAGGGGTTTTATTATGGCTACACCTTC.

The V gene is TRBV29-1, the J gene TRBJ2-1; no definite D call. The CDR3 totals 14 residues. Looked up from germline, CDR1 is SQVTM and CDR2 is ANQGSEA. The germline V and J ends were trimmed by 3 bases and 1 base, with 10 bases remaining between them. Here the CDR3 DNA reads TGCAGCGTTGATTTAGAGACTTCCTACAATGAGCAGTTCTTC. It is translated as CSVDLETSYNEQFF.

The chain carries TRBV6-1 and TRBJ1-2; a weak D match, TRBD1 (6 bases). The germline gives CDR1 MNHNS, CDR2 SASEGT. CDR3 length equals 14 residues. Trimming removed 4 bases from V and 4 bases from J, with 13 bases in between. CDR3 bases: TGTGCCAGCAGTGTTCCAGGGGAGGTCTATGGCTACACCTTC. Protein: CASSVPGEVYGYTF.

DNA of the CDR3: TGTGCCAGCAGCGCTGGACTAGCGGGGGGCTCGAGCTCCTACAATGAGCAGTTCTTC. This encodes CASSAGLAGGSSSYNEQFF. This chain links TRBV9 with TRBJ2-1; TRBD2 matches at 14 bases. J lost 0 bases, V lost 3 bases, and 8 bases had no gene match. Germline CDR1 SGDLS, CDR2 YYNGEE. The CDR3 is made up of 19 amino acids.

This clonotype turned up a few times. The CDR3, as DNA: TGTGCCAGCAGTTACAGGGTTAGCAATCAGCCCCAGCATTTT. Translated: CASSYRVSNQPQHF. The chain has TRBV12-3 or TRBV12-4 and TRBJ1-5; perhaps TRBD1 as D (6 bases). The CDR3 is 14 amino acids. V was cut by 4 bases and J by 0 bases, with 7 bases left in between.

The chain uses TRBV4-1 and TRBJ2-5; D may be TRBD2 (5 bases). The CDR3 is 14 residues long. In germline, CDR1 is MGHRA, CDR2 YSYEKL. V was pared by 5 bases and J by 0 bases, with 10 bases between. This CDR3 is CASSTAGNQETQYF. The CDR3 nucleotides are TGCGCCAGCAGCACCGCCGGGAACCAAGAGACCCAGTACTTC.

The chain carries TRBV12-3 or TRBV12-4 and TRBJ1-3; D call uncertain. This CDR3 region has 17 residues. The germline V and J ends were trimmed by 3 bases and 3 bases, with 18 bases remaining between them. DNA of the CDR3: TGTGCCAGCAGTTTGAGTGGTAAAACTCCCGGTGGAAACACCATATATTTT. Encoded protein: CASSLSGKTPGGNTIYF.

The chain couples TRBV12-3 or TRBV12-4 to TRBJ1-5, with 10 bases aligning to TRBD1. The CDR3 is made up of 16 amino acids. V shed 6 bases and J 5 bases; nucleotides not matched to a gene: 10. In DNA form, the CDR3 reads TGTGCCAGCAGCCGTGCCTGGGACAGGGGTTATCAGCCCCAGCATTTT. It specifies CASSRAWDRGYQPQHF.

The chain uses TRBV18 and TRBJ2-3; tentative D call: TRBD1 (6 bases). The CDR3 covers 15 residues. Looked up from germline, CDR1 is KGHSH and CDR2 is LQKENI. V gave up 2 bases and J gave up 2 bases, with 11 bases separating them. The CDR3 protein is CASSPGRQDTDTQYF. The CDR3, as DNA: TGTGCCAGCTCACCAGGGAGACAGGACACAGATACGCAGTATTTT.

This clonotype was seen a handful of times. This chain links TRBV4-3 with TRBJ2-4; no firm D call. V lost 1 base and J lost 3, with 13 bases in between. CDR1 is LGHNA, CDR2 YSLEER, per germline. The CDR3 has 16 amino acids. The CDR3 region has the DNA TGCGCCAGCAGCCAAGGGGTCTCTTCGGGCAAAAACATTCAGTACTTC. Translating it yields CASSQGVSSGKNIQYF.

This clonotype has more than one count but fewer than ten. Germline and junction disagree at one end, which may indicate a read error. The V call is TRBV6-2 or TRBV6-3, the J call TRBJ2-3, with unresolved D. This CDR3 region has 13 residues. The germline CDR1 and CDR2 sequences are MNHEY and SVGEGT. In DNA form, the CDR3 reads TGTGCCTGCAGCTGGGATAGCACAGATACGCAGTATTTT. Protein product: CACSWDSTDTQYF.

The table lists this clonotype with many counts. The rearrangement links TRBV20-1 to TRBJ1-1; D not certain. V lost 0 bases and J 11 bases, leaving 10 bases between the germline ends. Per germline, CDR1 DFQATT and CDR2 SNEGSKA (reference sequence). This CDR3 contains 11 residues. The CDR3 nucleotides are TGCAGTGCTAGAGACCCTCCAGTGGCTTTCTTT. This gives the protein CSARDPPVAFF.